The rows below give T cell receptor beta chains drawn from one sample of a study of T cell responses to AZD1222 COVID-19 vaccine. TCRdb's copy holds only in-frame clones and misses some; the assay was immunoSEQ multiplex PCR. The table has roughly 80,000 clones, about nine tenths seen once. Material: peripheral blood, obtained on day 0 of AZD1222 vaccination. These TCRs come from an adult in good health. Each CDR3 is given with its conserved first and last residue. D genes are given only for firm matches. Not all rows give a size; the values are once, few, many and, for expanded clones, a class.

D gene	clone size	V gene	J gene	CDR3 protein	CDR3 DNA
.	.	TRBV27	TRBJ2-3	CASSLGAASTDTQYF	TGTGCCAGCAGTTTGGGGGCTGCTAGCACAGATACGCAGTATTTT
.	.	TRBV6-5	TRBJ1-5	CASRPGRGSYQPQHF	TGTGCCAGCAGACCCGGCAGGGGTTCCTATCAGCCCCAGCATTTT
TRBD1	.	TRBV19	TRBJ1-1	CASSRQGGTEAFF	TGTGCCAGTAGTAGACAGGGCGGAACTGAAGCTTTCTTT
.	.	TRBV24-1	TRBJ2-3	CATGGEGGQKDTQYF	TGTGCCACCGGCGGAGAAGGGGGGCAGAAAGATACGCAGTATTTT
TRBD1	once	TRBV24-1	TRBJ2-3	CATSEKTGALDTQYF	TGTGCCACCAGTGAGAAGACAGGGGCATTAGATACGCAGTATTTT
TRBD2	.	TRBV5-1	TRBJ2-7	CASSLRGGAGYEQYF	TGCGCCAGCAGCTTGCGGGGGGGCGCGGGGTACGAGCAGTACTTC
.	few	TRBV15	TRBJ1-1	CATSSQTEAFF	TGTGCCACCAGCAGTCAAACTGAAGCTTTCTTT
.	.	TRBV4-1	TRBJ1-2	CASSQVTRQLNYGYTF	TGCGCCAGCAGCCAGGTTACCCGACAGCTTAACTATGGCTACACCTTC
.	.	TRBV6-2/TRBV6-3	TRBJ1-6	CASSEQVGTSPLHF	TGTGCCAGCAGCGAACAGGTGGGAACTTCACCCCTCCACTTT
.	.	TRBV5-1	TRBJ2-4	CASSPVVGSTKNIQYF	TGCGCCAGCAGCCCGGTGGTCGGTTCAACCAAAAACATTCAGTACTTC
.	.	TRBV18	TRBJ1-1	CASSPQGANTEAFF	TGTGCCAGCTCACCCCAGGGCGCGAACACTGAAGCTTTCTTT
.	once	TRBV6-5	TRBJ1-1	CASREDGRNEAFF	TGTGCCAGCAGGGAGGACGGAAGGAACGAAGCTTTCTTT
TRBD1	.	TRBV5-1	TRBJ2-4	CASSEWTGPGIQYF	TGCGCCAGCAGCGAATGGACAGGGCCCGGCATTCAGTACTTC
.	once	TRBV28	TRBJ1-1	CASSSGQTAFF	TGTGCCAGCAGTTCCGGACAGACGGCTTTCTTT
.	.	TRBV27	TRBJ1-1	CASSLSGGKAFF	TGTGCCAGCAGTTTATCAGGGGGGAAGGCTTTCTTT
TRBD2	.	TRBV18	TRBJ2-3	CASSLSGGITDTQYF	TGTGCCAGCTCACTGTCGGGGGGGATCACAGATACGCAGTATTTT
.	few	TRBV5-1	TRBJ1-1	CASGEQQNTEAFF	TGCGCCAGCGGTGAACAACAGAACACTGAAGCTTTCTTT
.	.	TRBV30	TRBJ1-5	CAWSVSVTQPQHF	TGTGCCTGGAGTGTATCGGTGACTCAGCCCCAGCATTTT
.	.	TRBV4-3	TRBJ1-5	CASSQDRNGYNQPQHF	TGCGCCAGCAGCCAAGATCGGAACGGGTACAATCAGCCCCAGCATTTT
.	.	TRBV7-8	TRBJ2-1	CASSLWAGDAYNEQFF	TGTGCCAGCAGCTTATGGGCAGGGGACGCCTACAATGAGCAGTTCTTC
.	.	TRBV20-1	TRBJ1-2	CSATANYGYTF	TGCAGTGCTACAGCTAACTATGGCTACACCTTC
.	.	TRBV6-6	TRBJ2-3	CASSYSGASADTQYF	TGTGCCAGCAGTTACTCGGGGGCTAGCGCAGATACGCAGTATTTT
TRBD2	.	TRBV9	TRBJ2-4	CASSVAGGNIQYF	TGTGCCAGCAGCGTAGCGGGAGGGAACATTCAGTACTTC
.	once	TRBV19	TRBJ1-2	CASSIVTASSYTF	TGTGCCAGTAGTATAGTCACGGCAAGTAGCTACACCTTC
.	.	TRBV5-1	TRBJ2-5	CASSPSTGFKTQYF	TGCGCCAGCAGCCCCTCGACGGGGTTTAAGACCCAGTACTTC
.	.	TRBV6-4	TRBJ2-3	CASSDSSGGGRVTDTQYF	TGTGCCAGCAGTGACTCGAGTGGCGGGGGCCGAGTCACAGATACGCAGTATTTT
TRBD1	few	TRBV7-9	TRBJ1-3	CASSLPRGGTGNTIYF	TGTGCCAGCAGCTTGCCCAGGGGGGGAACTGGAAACACCATATATTTT
TRBD1	.	TRBV14	TRBJ1-2	CASSLLRTGGGYTF	TGTGCCAGCAGCCTACTGCGGACAGGGGGCGGCTACACCTTC
.	.	TRBV19	TRBJ2-4	CASTQTPGAKNIQYF	TGTGCCAGTACTCAGACCCCGGGGGCCAAAAACATTCAGTACTTC
.	.	TRBV2	TRBJ1-3	CASSEWATAGNTIYF	TGTGCCAGCAGTGAATGGGCAACTGCTGGAAACACCATATATTTT
.	.	TRBV27	TRBJ1-1	CASSLDRFSEAFF	TGTGCCAGCAGTTTAGACAGGTTCTCTGAAGCTTTCTTT
.	.	TRBV7-8	TRBJ2-1	CASSRSGGYNEQFF	TGTGCCAGCAGCAGGAGTGGGGGGTACAATGAGCAGTTCTTC
.	.	TRBV19	TRBJ1-1	CASSRFRDTEAFF	TGTGCCAGTAGTCGATTCAGGGACACTGAAGCTTTCTTT
TRBD1	.	TRBV25-1	TRBJ1-1	CASRRTGGSGNTEAFF	TGTGCCAGCAGGAGGACAGGGGGCAGTGGGAACACTGAAGCTTTCTTT
.	.	TRBV7-8	TRBJ1-1	CASSLDPGGGKKAFF	TGTGCCAGCAGCTTAGACCCGGGCGGGGGAAAAAAAGCTTTCTTT
.	.	TRBV6-4	TRBJ2-3	CASSTGFGSDTQYF	TGTGCCAGCAGCACAGGGTTCGGGTCGGATACGCAGTATTTT
.	.	TRBV6-2/TRBV6-3	TRBJ1-2	CASSFRGAEYGYTF	TGTGCCAGCAGTTTCCGGGGCGCCGAATATGGCTACACCTTC
TRBD1	.	TRBV12-3/TRBV12-4	TRBJ1-1	CASSLRGHTEAFF	TGTGCCAGCAGTTTGAGGGGGCACACTGAAGCTTTCTTT
.	few	TRBV6-2/TRBV6-3	TRBJ2-7	CASSPSYEQYF	TGTGCCAGCAGTCCATCCTACGAGCAGTACTTC
.	.	TRBV27	TRBJ1-1	CASSRWGKDTEAFF	TGTGCCAGCAGCCGCTGGGGCAAAGACACTGAAGCTTTCTTT
TRBD1	.	TRBV6-6	TRBJ1-1	CASSYTPTGDTEAFF	TGTGCCAGCAGTTACACCCCGACAGGGGATACTGAAGCTTTCTTT